This T cell receptor (beta chain) came from a study of blood T cell repertoires in COVID-19. The CDR3 extends over 15 amino acids. The trim removed 5 bases at V and 3 bases at J, leaving 5 bases unmatched. Germline lookup yields CDR1 SNHLY and CDR2 FYNNEI. Sequenced by immunoSEQ multiplex PCR; TCRdb stores in-frame clones only, minus some. The sample carries 150,000 to 170,000 clones, around 85% recorded once. The chain uses TRBV2 and TRBJ2-7; 12 bases align to TRBD2. The sequence was obtained from an older woman with acute or convalescent COVID-19. Sequencing used peripheral blood. CDR3 nucleotide sequence: TGTGCCAGCAGTCTAGCGGGGGGGAAGGTCTACGAGCAGTACTTC. It encodes CASSLAGGKVYEQYF.